This T cell receptor beta chain derives from a study of CD8+CD57+ T cells in acquired aplastic anemia. Study at large: Average DNA yield from sorted CD4+ and CD8+ cells was roughly 3.1 ug. Study observations and caveats: The number of CD8+ CDR3 sequences shared by patients and controls was twenty-nine. No significant patient-versus-control difference appeared in CD8+ Simpson's diversity.

Genomic DNA, the template, was used for profiling of the TCR beta VDJ and CDR3. TCRdb reanalysed the reads using MiXCR and keeps one entry per CDR3 protein. The table includes about 270,000 distinct CDR3 sequences, 55% to 65% detected once. This clonotype came up many times. Its antigen is as yet unknown. Sample: sorted CD4+, CD8+, or CD8+CD57+ T cells (not recorded which) from PBMCs. The sequence was collected from a human donor with severe aplastic anemia or a healthy control (not recorded which).

The CDR3 nucleotides read TGTGCCAGCAGTTACGGTCTCGCCCGGGCCCTGGAGCAGTACTTC. Amino acids: CASSYGLARALEQYF. V gene TRBV6-6 combines with J gene TRBJ2-7; D remains ambiguous. Germline loops: CDR1 MNHNY, CDR2 SVGAGI (reference sequence). CDR3 size: 15 residues. The V end was cut by 2 bases, the J end by 7 bases, with 18 bases between.